The 32 T cell receptor beta chains reported below all come from one sample, sequenced in a study of human T cells and chemical hapten exposure. The time point: patch test 3, about 24 weeks after DPC sensitization. The sample's treatment: therapeutic diphenylcyclopropenone sensitization with weekly scalp DPC. One entry per CDR3 protein, called by TCRdb with MiXCR from the RACE reads. Among 190,000 or so distinct CDR3 sequences listed, around 25% were seen once. The sample in question was whole blood, obtained in connection with sensitization to the hapten diphenylcyclopropenone (DPC). These receptors all come from a middle-aged woman with alopecia areata. Some clones in this sample may be carry-over from other donors' samples.

The genes are TRBV6-2 or TRBV6-3 and TRBJ2-1, with 7 bases fitting TRBD2. With V trimmed by 4 bases and J by 2 bases, 8 bases remained unmatched. The CDR3 runs 16 residues. Germline lookup yields CDR1 MNHEY and CDR2 SVGEGT. The CDR3 loop is CASSSPRTRAYNEQFF. The CDR3 DNA reads as TGTGCCAGCAGTTCCCCTAGGACTAGGGCCTACAATGAGCAGTTCTTC.

This clonotype showed up just a few times. The chain employs TRBV18 and TRBJ2-1; 11 bases agree with TRBD2. This CDR3 region has 16 residues. CDR1 is KGHSH, CDR2 LQKENI, per germline. The trim removed 4 bases at V and 5 bases at J, leaving 7 bases unmatched. The CDR3 sequence: CASSLKPGLADNEQFF. The DNA for the CDR3 is TGTGCCAGCTCACTTAAACCGGGACTAGCGGACAATGAGCAGTTCTTC.

The V and J genes are TRBV7-3 and TRBJ2-1, with TRBD2 identical over 10 bases. V dropped 3 bases and J dropped 5; count of bases not matched to a gene: 4. This CDR3 is 15 amino acids long. CDR1 and CDR2 from the germline V gene are SGHTA and FQGTGA. The CDR3 DNA sequence: TGTGCCAGCAGCTTCGGACTAGCGGTGAACAATGAGCAGTTCTTC. Its translation: CASSFGLAVNNEQFF.

This clonotype was counted a few times. The chain has TRBV2 and TRBJ2-4; unclear D gene. Per the germline V gene, CDR1 is SNHLY and CDR2 is FYNNEI. This CDR3 is built from 15 residues. The V and J ends lost 4 bases and 0 bases respectively, with 10 bases between them. CDR3 residues: CASSADGLAKNIQYF. The CDR3 region has the DNA TGTGCCAGCAGTGCTGACGGCCTAGCCAAAAACATTCAGTACTTC.

This clonotype has more than one count but fewer than ten. CDR3 in amino acids: CASRGPISYEQYF. DNA for the CDR3: TGTGCCAGCAGGGGTCCTATCTCCTACGAGCAGTACTTC. The chain combines TRBV28 with TRBJ2-7; D call uncertain. Germline values: CDR1 MDHEN, CDR2 SYDVKM. The CDR3 length is 13 residues. Trimming pared 6 bases from V and 0 bases from J, leaving 9 bases between.

In its sample, this clonotype was seen a few times. The J gene is TRBJ2-2, the V gene TRBV15; either TRBD1 or TRBD2 may supply D (5 bases each). The V end lost 8 bases, the J end lost 1 base, and 17 bases lay between the germline ends. The CDR3 is 16 residues long. The germline gives CDR1 LNHNV, CDR2 YYDKDF (reference sequence). The CDR3 reads CATRPPGTVNTGELFF. As DNA, the CDR3 is TGTGCCACCCGCCCCCCCGGGACGGTGAACACCGGGGAGCTGTTTTTT. Full variable domain (outside the CDR3, taken from reference TRBV15 and TRBJ2-2): DAMVIQNPRYQVTQFGKPVTLSCSQTLNHNVMYWYQQKSSQAPKLLFHYYDKDFNNEADTPDNFQSRRPNTSFCFLDIRSPGLGDTAMYLCATRPPGTVNTGELFFGEGSRLTVL.

The rearrangement uses TRBV5-1 and TRBJ2-3, with 7 bases fitting TRBD1. V trimming: 2 bases; J trimming: 2 bases; junction bases outside the gene matches: 2. The CDR3 has 14 residues. Germline-derived CDR1 and CDR2 are SGHRS and YFSETQ. The CDR3 DNA reads as TGCGCCAGCAGCTTTACAGGGGACACAGATACGCAGTATTTT. It codes for CASSFTGDTDTQYF.

The V call is TRBV6-6, the J call TRBJ2-7; a possible D gene is TRBD2 (5 bases). V lost 2 bases and J lost 3, with 11 bases in between. This CDR3 is built from 14 residues. Germline V gives CDR1 MNHNY, CDR2 SVGAGI (reference sequence). The CDR3 loop is CASSYRGSNYEQYF. The CDR3, as DNA: TGTGCCAGCAGTTACCGCGGGTCCAACTACGAGCAGTACTTC.

The chain combines TRBV3-1 with TRBJ2-6; 15 nucleotides match TRBD2. CDR3 size: 21 residues. Germline-derived CDR1 and CDR2 are LGHDT and YNNKEL (reference sequence). After removal of 0 bases from V and 0 bases from J, the junction contained 6 bases not matched to a gene. In DNA, the CDR3 is TGTGCCAGCAGCCAAGATCGGACTAGCGGGAGGGTCCTCTCTGGGGCCAACGTCCTGACTTTC. This codes for CASSQDRTSGRVLSGANVLTF.

This clonotype was counted at least ten times. This chain connects TRBV20-1 to TRBJ2-1; 7 bases align to TRBD2. The junction had 8 bases not matched to a gene; V was cut back by 5 bases and J by 4 bases. This CDR3 has 14 amino acids. Germline CDR1 reads DFQATT; CDR2 reads SNEGSKA (reference sequence). As DNA, the CDR3 is TGCAGTGCTCGGGATGAGGGAGGGTACAATGAGCAGTTCTTC. Its protein is CSARDEGGYNEQFF.

In its sample, this clonotype was seen a few times. The J gene is TRBJ2-5, the V gene TRBV20-1; D may be TRBD2 (6 bases). The CDR3 loop spans 15 amino acids. Germline lookup yields CDR1 DFQATT and CDR2 SNEGSKA (reference sequence). The V and J ends lost 5 bases and 5 bases respectively, with 21 bases between them. In DNA, the CDR3 is TGCAGTGCTCGCGTCCAGGACTACGGATGGGAGACCCAGTACTTC. Protein sequence: CSARVQDYGWETQYF.

This chain joins TRBV10-3 and TRBJ2-3; TRBD1 agrees at 8 bases. The V segment lost 6 bases and the J segment 4 bases; nucleotides outside the gene matches: 9. This CDR3 has 15 residues. The germline V gene has CDR1 ENHRY and CDR2 SYGVKD. CDR3 DNA sequence: TGTGCCATCAGGGGGGACAGGTCGACGGCAGATACGCAGTATTTT. Its translation is CAIRGDRSTADTQYF.

The chain joins TRBV10-3 to TRBJ1-3; D call uncertain. Trimming left V 0 bases short and J 0 bases short, with 9 bases between. The CDR3 is made up of 16 amino acids. Looked up from germline, CDR1 is ENHRY and CDR2 is SYGVKD. CDR3 sequence: CAISESSAFSGNTIYF. CDR3 bases: TGTGCCATCAGTGAGTCGTCCGCCTTCTCTGGAAACACCATATATTTT.

This clonotype has at least ten counts. The chain recombines TRBV20-1 with TRBJ2-7; 7 nucleotides agree with TRBD1. This CDR3 has 11 amino acids. CDR1 DFQATT and CDR2 SNEGSKA come from the germline V gene (reference sequence). V shed 6 bases and J 4 bases; nucleotides not matched to a gene: 3. CDR3 DNA: TGCAGTGCCGGGACAGTGTACGAGCAGTACTTC. Its translation is CSAGTVYEQYF.

The chain combines TRBV29-1 with TRBJ2-7; D tentatively reads TRBD1 or TRBD2 (5 bases each). Per germline, CDR1 SQVTM and CDR2 ANQGSEA. This CDR3 is 13 amino acids long. Trimming took off 5 bases at V and 5 bases at J, with 16 bases between the two ends. The CDR3 DNA sequence: TGCAGCGTTCGGGGACGGAGTCTCGACGAGCAGTACTTC. Translated, it gives CSVRGRSLDEQYF.

Only a few counts were recorded for this clonotype. This chain links TRBV29-1 with TRBJ1-5; 9 nucleotides line up with TRBD1. V was pared by 5 bases and J by 5 bases, with 7 bases of the junction left unmatched. The CDR3 spans 14 residues. In germline, CDR1 is SQVTM, CDR2 ANQGSEA. This chain's CDR3 is CSVLGQGGDQPQHF. Written as DNA, the CDR3 is TGCAGCGTTCTGGGACAGGGTGGCGATCAGCCCCAGCATTTT. Drawing the rest from reference TRBV29-1 and TRBJ1-5, the complete variable domain is SAVISQKPSRDICQRGTSLTIQCQVDSQVTMMFWYRQQPGQSLTLIATANQGSEATYESGFVIDKFPISRPNLTFSTLTVSNMSPEDSSIYLCSVLGQGGDQPQHFGDGTRLSIL.

V usage is TRBV10-3 and J usage is TRBJ2-6, with D unclear. The germline CDR1 and CDR2 sequences are ENHRY and SYGVKD. V lost 3 bases and J 0 bases, leaving 3 bases between the germline ends. The CDR3 is 14 residues long. DNA of the CDR3: TGTGCCATCAGTGACAGCTCTGGGGCCAACGTCCTGACTTTC. Protein: CAISDSSGANVLTF.

This rearrangement joins TRBV20-1 to TRBJ2-7; tentative D call: TRBD1 (5 bases). Trimming took 4 bases from V and 2 from J, leaving 18 bases between them. The CDR3 consists of 15 residues. Germline V gives CDR1 DFQATT, CDR2 SNEGSKA (reference sequence). The chain's CDR3 is CSANPIGAPTYEQYF. Here the CDR3 DNA reads TGCAGTGCTAACCCTATAGGGGCGCCTACCTACGAGCAGTACTTC.

The CDR3, as DNA: TGCAGCGTTCGAGGTGATACGCAGTATTTT. Translated: CSVRGDTQYF. The gene calls are TRBV29-1 and TRBJ2-3; D is ambiguous. This CDR3 spans 10 amino acids. Deletions cut 5 bases from V and 6 bases from J, with 6 bases between. CDR1 is SQVTM, CDR2 ANQGSEA, per germline.

There are a few counts of this clonotype. The chain is built from TRBV20-1 and TRBJ2-3; D remains unclear. The CDR3 runs 15 residues. Trimming pared 0 bases from V and 2 bases from J, leaving 12 bases between. CDR1 and CDR2 (germline): DFQATT, SNEGSKA (reference sequence). CDR3 sequence reads: CSARDSSSTTDTQYF. The CDR3 nucleotides are TGCAGTGCTAGAGACAGTAGTAGCACCACAGATACGCAGTATTTT.

The J gene is TRBJ2-6, the V gene TRBV28, with a possible D match to TRBD1 (6 bases). The CDR3 contains 16 residues. The germline V gene encodes CDR1 MDHEN and CDR2 SYDVKM. V was trimmed by 4 bases and J by 0 bases, leaving 10 bases between them. CDR3 loop: CASSSHRDSGANVLTF. The DNA of the CDR3 is TGTGCCAGCAGTTCCCACAGGGACTCTGGGGCCAACGTCCTGACTTTC.

The chain employs TRBV7-2 and TRBJ1-5; a weak D match, TRBD1 (6 bases). The CDR3 totals 15 residues. Trimming left V 5 bases short and J 0 bases short, with 11 bases between. CDR1 is SGHTA and CDR2 is FQGNSA in the germline V gene. The CDR3 nucleotides read TGTGCCAGCAGCCCACAGGGTAATAGCAATCAGCCCCAGCATTTT. Residues: CASSPQGNSNQPQHF.

This chain joins TRBV5-1 and TRBJ2-5; D remains ambiguous. This CDR3 spans 17 amino acids. Germline values: CDR1 SGHRS, CDR2 YFSETQ. Trimming left V 2 bases short and J 2 bases short, with 19 bases between. Written as DNA, the CDR3 is TGCGCCAGCAGCTTCGTCGCCGGTAATACCCTTCAAGAGACCCAGTACTTC. Translation: CASSFVAGNTLQETQYF.

Details on this clonotype: The limits of the CDR3 on the DNA are not certain, so only TCRdb's listed CDR3 is given. The V call is TRBV27, the J call TRBJ1-4; the table assigns TRBD1, which was not confirmed against the DNA. Germline CDR1 and CDR2: MNHEY and SMNVEV (reference sequence). The CDR3 comprises 14 residues, both ends counted. The CDR3 region is CASSFLAGREKLFF.

This clonotype was seen a few times. The genes are TRBV13 and TRBJ2-3; the D is unclear. The CDR3 has 14 amino acids. The V and J ends lost 1 base and 2 bases respectively, with 7 bases between them. The V gene's germline CDR1 is PRHDT and CDR2 FYEKMQ (reference sequence). CDR3 in DNA: TGTGCCAGCAGCTTAGCTGGGCCCACAGATACGCAGTATTTT. As protein: CASSLAGPTDTQYF.

This clonotype has a handful of counts. The chain carries TRBV28 and TRBJ1-5; D is unresolved. V lost 5 bases and J lost 7, with 9 bases in between. Per germline, CDR1 MDHEN and CDR2 SYDVKM. The CDR3 consists of 12 residues. The CDR3 reads CASSIQRQPQHF. The CDR3, as DNA: TGTGCCAGCAGTATACAGCGACAGCCCCAGCATTTT.

The rearrangement links TRBV6-5 to TRBJ2-7; 10 bases agree with TRBD1. CDR3 size: 14 residues. Germline V gene data show CDR1 as MNHEY and CDR2 as SVGAGI. The V segment lost 6 bases and the J segment 3 bases; nucleotides outside the gene matches: 5. CDR3 nucleotide sequence: TGTGCCAGCAGCTACCGGACAGGGGGCTACGAGCAGTACTTC. The encoded protein is CASSYRTGGYEQYF.

V usage is TRBV6-6 and J usage is TRBJ2-5; 10 nucleotides match TRBD2. Germline CDR1 MNHNY, CDR2 SVGAGI (reference sequence). The V and J ends lost 6 bases and 6 bases, in that order; junction bases with no gene match: 7. The CDR3 runs 14 residues. The CDR3: CASSPAGGEKTQYF. Written as DNA, the CDR3 is TGTGCCAGCAGCCCAGCGGGAGGGGAAAAGACCCAGTACTTC.

This clonotype turned up a few times. J is TRBJ2-7 and V is TRBV9, with D perhaps matching TRBD1 or TRBD2 (5 bases each). CDR1 SGDLS and CDR2 YYNGEE come from the germline V gene. This CDR3 is 12 amino acids long. Between the trimmed V and J ends, which lost 4 bases and 5 bases, there was a span of 10 bases. The CDR3: CASSLGTNEQYF. CDR3 DNA sequence: TGTGCCAGCAGCTTAGGGACGAACGAGCAGTACTTC.

This chain links TRBV12-3 or TRBV12-4 with TRBJ1-1, with no clear D. CDR3 size: 14 residues. Trimming took 1 base from V and 4 from J, leaving 10 bases between them. CDR3 in DNA: TGTGCCAGCAGTTTAGGGCTGGGGAGCACTGAAGCTTTCTTT. This encodes CASSLGLGSTEAFF.

The V and J genes are TRBV27 and TRBJ2-7; D possibly corresponds to TRBD1 (6 bases). From germline, CDR1 is MNHEY and CDR2 SMNVEV (reference sequence). The ends were cut back, 5 bases at V and 9 bases at J, with 17 bases in the middle. The length of the CDR3 is 13 residues. The CDR3 DNA follows: TGTGCCAGCAGTGCCCTACAGGGTTGGGGGCAGTACTTC. Translated, it gives CASSALQGWGQYF.

This clonotype was seen only once. This rearrangement joins TRBV27 to TRBJ2-7; D is ambiguous. The length of the CDR3 is 14 residues. CDR1 and CDR2 (germline): MNHEY, SMNVEV (reference sequence). Trimming left V 4 bases short and J 0 bases short, with 10 bases between. DNA for the CDR3: TGTGCCAGCAGTTCTACGGACCCCTCCTACGAGCAGTACTTC. Protein sequence: CASSSTDPSYEQYF.